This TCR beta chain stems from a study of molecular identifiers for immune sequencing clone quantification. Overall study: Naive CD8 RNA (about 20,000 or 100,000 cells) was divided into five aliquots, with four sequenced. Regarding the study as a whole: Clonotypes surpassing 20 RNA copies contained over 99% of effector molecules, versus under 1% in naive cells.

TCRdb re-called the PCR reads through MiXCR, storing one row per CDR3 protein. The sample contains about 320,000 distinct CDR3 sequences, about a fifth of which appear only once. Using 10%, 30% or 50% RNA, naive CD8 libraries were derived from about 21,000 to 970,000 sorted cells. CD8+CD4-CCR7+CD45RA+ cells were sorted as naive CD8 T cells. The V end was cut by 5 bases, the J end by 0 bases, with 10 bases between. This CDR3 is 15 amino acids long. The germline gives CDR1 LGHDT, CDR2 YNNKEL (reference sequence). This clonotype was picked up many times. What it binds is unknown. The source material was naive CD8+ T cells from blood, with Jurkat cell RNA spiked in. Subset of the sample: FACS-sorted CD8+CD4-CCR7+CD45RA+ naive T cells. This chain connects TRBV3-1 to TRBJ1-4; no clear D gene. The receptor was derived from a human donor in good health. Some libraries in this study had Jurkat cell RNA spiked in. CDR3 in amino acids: CASSDPHATNEKLFF. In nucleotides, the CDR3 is TGTGCCAGCAGCGATCCCCATGCAACTAATGAAAAACTGTTTTTT.